The 24 T cell receptor beta chains below all came from one sample that was sequenced in a study of T-cell reconstitution after alpha-beta-depleted transplantation in children. Preparation of the TCRbeta library involved a method that used unique molecular identifiers. A single record per CDR3 protein comes from TCRdb applying MiXCR to the PCR reads. The data show 73,000 or so distinct CDR3 sequences, roughly 5% seen once. The sequenced sample was PBMCs, mostly from graft donor cells, obtained 180 days after TCRalphabeta/CD19-depleted stem cell transplant. The source is a boy younger than two who had a stem cell transplant for acute myeloid leukemia, so the T cells may come from the graft donor.

Many counts were recorded for this clonotype. This chain connects TRBV20-1 to TRBJ2-3; 15 nucleotides agree with TRBD2. With 6 bases clipped from V and 2 bases from J, the junction kept 12 bases outside the gene matches. The length of the CDR3 is 18 residues. Germline V lookup: CDR1 DFQATT, CDR2 SNEGSKA (reference sequence). The CDR3 DNA follows: TGCAGTGCCCTTCTCGGACTAGCGGGGGGGCCTTCCACAGATACGCAGTATTTT. It is translated as CSALLGLAGGPSTDTQYF.

This clonotype has at least ten counts. V gene TRBV6-2 or TRBV6-3 combines with J gene TRBJ2-7, with D unresolved. Trimming shortened V by 6 bases and J by 3 bases, and 12 bases separated the two germline ends. The CDR3 totals 13 residues. Germline V CDR1 and CDR2: MNHEY, SVGEGT. The CDR3 loop is CASRGQALYEQYV. The CDR3 DNA sequence: TGTGCCAGCAGGGGTCAGGCCCTCTACGAGCAGTACGTC.

This clonotype occurred many times. The rearrangement links TRBV27 to TRBJ2-2, with TRBD1 matching 8 bases. The CDR3 is 15 residues long. The germline V gene has CDR1 MNHEY and CDR2 SMNVEV (reference sequence). With 8 bases clipped from V and 1 base from J, the junction kept 6 bases outside the gene matches. The CDR3 nucleotides are TGTGCCAGCTCCCACGGGACAGGGAACACCGGGGAGCTGTTTTTT. Translated: CASSHGTGNTGELFF.

This clonotype appeared many times. This chain connects TRBV10-3 to TRBJ2-5; D unclear. Between the trimmed V and J ends, which lost 2 bases and 13 bases, there was a span of 11 bases. Germline CDR1 is ENHRY and CDR2 is SYGVKD. This CDR3 comprises 11 residues. CDR3 sequence: CAISERTVLYF. The CDR3 DNA reads as TGTGCCATCAGTGAGCGTACAGTTTTGTACTTC.

This clonotype was recorded at least ten times. This rearrangement joins TRBV11-3 to TRBJ2-5; a possible D gene is TRBD1 (6 bases). Per germline, CDR1 SGHNT and CDR2 YENEEA. V gave up 1 base and J gave up 4 bases, with 13 bases separating them. CDR3 length: 15 residues. CDR3 bases: TGTGCCAGCAGCTTAGGGACAGCAGAGAGAGAGACCCAGTACTTC. Translated, it gives CASSLGTAERETQYF.

This clonotype has at least ten counts. The chain links TRBV5-1 to TRBJ2-5; unclear D gene. The ends were cut back, 4 bases at V and 5 bases at J, with 15 bases in the middle. The V gene's germline CDR1 is SGHRS and CDR2 YFSETQ. This CDR3 spans 14 amino acids. The CDR3 coding sequence is TGCGCCAGCAGCCATGACTGGCCTAGGGAGACCCAGTACTTC. Encoded protein: CASSHDWPRETQYF.

This clonotype occurred many times. CDR3 region: CASSLLEGAGNEQFF. CDR3 bases: TGTGCCAGCAGCTTATTGGAGGGGGCCGGAAATGAGCAGTTCTTC. The chain links TRBV7-9 to TRBJ2-1, with D perhaps matching TRBD1 (7 bases). Trimming pared 2 bases from V and 7 bases from J, leaving 15 bases between. Germline CDR1 reads SEHNR; CDR2 reads FQNEAQ (reference sequence). The CDR3 sequence is 15 residues long.

This clonotype was seen more than once but under ten times. The chain joins TRBV10-2 to TRBJ2-5, with TRBD2 identical over 11 bases. CDR1 is WSHSY, CDR2 SAAADI, per germline. The V gene end was trimmed by 10 bases and the J gene end by 5 bases; junction bases not matched to a gene: 9. The CDR3 contains 14 residues. CDR3 sequence reads: CATVAGGPLETQYF. CDR3 DNA: TGCGCCACCGTAGCGGGGGGGCCGTTGGAGACCCAGTACTTC.

There are many counts of this clonotype. V and J are TRBV19 and TRBJ2-2, with 9 bases that match TRBD1. CDR3 length: 13 residues. Germline CDR1 LNHDA, CDR2 SQIVND (reference sequence). The CDR3 region is CITRDRDTGELFF. The CDR3 bases are TGTATTACCAGGGACAGGGACACCGGGGAGCTGTTTTTT.

This clonotype was seen repeatedly, ten times or more. V gene TRBV12-3 or TRBV12-4 combines with J gene TRBJ1-2; a possible D gene is TRBD1 (5 bases). The V end lost 6 bases, the J end lost 14 bases, and 22 bases lay between the germline ends. CDR3 length: 13 residues. Here the CDR3 reads CASSPPGPPSQTF. The CDR3 DNA is TGTGCCAGCAGCCCCCCGGGACCTCCCTCACAAACCTTC.

At least ten counts were recorded for this clonotype. The chain uses TRBV5-1 and TRBJ1-2, with TRBD1 matching 8 bases. V trimming: 5 bases; J trimming: 4 bases; junction bases outside the gene matches: 10. Germline loops: CDR1 SGHRS, CDR2 YFSETQ. The CDR3 extends over 15 amino acids. The CDR3 nucleotides are TGCGCCAGCAGTTCCGGGACAGGCCCCCCCTATGGCTACACCTTC. This gives the protein CASSSGTGPPYGYTF.

This clonotype was detected many times. The chain carries TRBV30 and TRBJ1-2, with D tentatively TRBD1 (6 bases). V was clipped by 0 bases and J by 2 bases, with 19 bases between them. Germline V CDR1 and CDR2: GTSNPN, SVGIG (reference sequence). This CDR3 comprises 17 residues. The DNA for the CDR3 is TGTGCCTGGAGTGTAGGTCCCACAGGGTGGAGAAACTATGGCTACACCTTC. Its translation is CAWSVGPTGWRNYGYTF.

This clonotype was seen ten or more times. The V call is TRBV5-5, the J call TRBJ2-1, with D perhaps matching TRBD1 (5 bases). This CDR3 is built from 13 residues. Per the germline V gene, CDR1 is SGHKS and CDR2 is YYEKEE (reference sequence). The V end lost 0 bases, the J end lost 5 bases, and 6 bases lay between the germline ends. Written as DNA, the CDR3 is TGTGCCAGCAGCTTGGAGACAGACAATGAGCAGTTCTTC. This gives the protein CASSLETDNEQFF.

This clonotype was picked up many times. The chain carries TRBV10-3 and TRBJ2-1, with TRBD2 matching 9 bases. This CDR3 spans 15 amino acids. Germline assignment: CDR1 ENHRY and CDR2 SYGVKD. J was trimmed by 0 bases and V by 4 bases; bases with no gene match: 1. The DNA for the CDR3 is TGTGCCATCAGTGCAGCGGGGGGCTCCTACAATGAGCAGTTCTTC. As protein: CAISAAGGSYNEQFF.

Ten or more counts support this clonotype. J is TRBJ1-2 and V is TRBV29-1; D perhaps matches TRBD1 (5 bases). Germline values: CDR1 SQVTM, CDR2 ANQGSEA. The CDR3 length is 15 residues. Trimming took 6 bases from V and 1 from J, leaving 18 bases between them. The CDR3 DNA reads TGCAGCGTCCGAGGGGCGGAGGGACTTAACTATGGCTACACCTTC. Translating gives CSVRGAEGLNYGYTF. The full variable domain, with the rest looked up from reference TRBV29-1 and TRBJ1-2, is SAVISQKPSRDICQRGTSLTIQCQVDSQVTMMFWYRQQPGQSLTLIATANQGSEATYESGFVIDKFPISRPNLTFSTLTVSNMSPEDSSIYLCSVRGAEGLNYGYTFGSGTRLTVV.

This clonotype has at least ten counts. V gene TRBV11-2 combines with J gene TRBJ2-3; either TRBD1 or TRBD2 may fit D (5 bases each). Trimming stripped 1 base from V and 4 bases from J, with 12 bases between. The CDR3 sequence is 15 residues long. Germline V gene lookup returns CDR1 SGHAT and CDR2 FQNNGV. The CDR3 reads CASSLVRGVADTQYF. In DNA form, the CDR3 reads TGTGCCAGCAGCTTAGTAAGGGGAGTCGCAGATACGCAGTATTTT.

This clonotype showed up many times. This chain connects TRBV11-3 to TRBJ2-1, with 10 positions matching TRBD2. The CDR3 covers 16 residues. The germline V gene encodes CDR1 SGHNT and CDR2 YENEEA. Trimming took 1 base from V and 4 from J; bases not matched to a gene: 4. The CDR3 DNA reads TGTGCCAGCAGCTTAGCGGAGCGGGGGGGTTACAATGAGCAGTTCTTC. It yields the protein CASSLAERGGYNEQFF.

This clonotype has ten or more counts. The CDR3 DNA reads as TGCAGCGTCCTAGTGATAGCGGGGGGCACAGATACGCAGTATTTT. Its protein product is CSVLVIAGGTDTQYF. This chain joins TRBV29-1 and TRBJ2-3; 9 bases fit TRBD2. From germline, CDR1 is SQVTM and CDR2 ANQGSEA. With V trimmed by 6 bases and J by 1 base, 8 bases remained unmatched. The CDR3 extends over 15 amino acids.

At least ten counts were recorded for this clonotype. This sequence joins TRBV7-8 and TRBJ2-5; TRBD2 matches at 7 bases. V shed 6 bases, J shed 5 bases, and the junction held 3 bases outside the gene matches. The CDR3 length is 12 residues. The germline V gene has CDR1 SGHVS and CDR2 FQNEAQ. This CDR3 reads CASRGGTETQYF. The CDR3 nucleotides read TGTGCCAGCAGGGGGGGGACTGAGACCCAGTACTTC.

This clonotype was seen ten or more times. The CDR3 nucleotides read TGTGCCAGCAGCTTAGTACCCAATGAGCAGTTCTTC. Translated: CASSLVPNEQFF. The V and J genes are TRBV7-9 and TRBJ2-1; D gene ambiguous. Germline V CDR1 and CDR2: SEHNR, FQNEAQ (reference sequence). V lost 1 base to trimming and J lost 6 bases, with 4 bases between them. The CDR3 runs to 12 residues.

This clonotype occurred many times. The rearrangement links TRBV12-3 or TRBV12-4 to TRBJ1-5; TRBD1 matches at 10 bases. J was trimmed by 1 base and V by 6 bases; bases with no gene match: 3. This CDR3 has 15 amino acids. The DNA for the CDR3 is TGTGCCAGCAGGCCGGGACAGGGGAGCAATCAGCCCCAGCATTTT. This gives the protein CASRPGQGSNQPQHF.

There are many counts of this clonotype. The V and J genes are TRBV6-5 and TRBJ2-5; 8 bases map to TRBD2. CDR1 MNHEY and CDR2 SVGAGI come from the germline V gene. The CDR3 is 15 residues long. V gave up 2 bases and J gave up 5 bases; unmatched junction bases: 7. The CDR3 coding sequence is TGTGCCAGCAGTTACCTCGCGGGGGGCTGGGAGACCCAGTACTTC. Encoded protein: CASSYLAGGWETQYF.

This clonotype was recorded at least ten times. V is TRBV29-1 and J is TRBJ2-5; 8 bases are shared with TRBD1. Germline lookup yields CDR1 SQVTM and CDR2 ANQGSEA. The CDR3 length is 14 residues. Trimming took 0 bases from V and 7 from J; bases not matched to a gene: 7. The CDR3 is CSVEEGWGTGTQYF. Written as DNA, the CDR3 is TGCAGCGTTGAAGAAGGTTGGGGGACAGGGACCCAGTACTTC.

This clonotype was seen a few times. V usage is TRBV3-1 and J usage is TRBJ1-6; D gene uncertain. This CDR3 is 12 amino acids long. V was clipped by 0 bases and J by 6 bases, with 0 bases between them. Germline CDR1 is LGHDT and CDR2 is YNNKEL (reference sequence). The CDR3 sequence: CASSQDNSPLHF. As DNA, the CDR3 is TGTGCCAGCAGCCAAGATAATTCACCCCTCCACTTT.